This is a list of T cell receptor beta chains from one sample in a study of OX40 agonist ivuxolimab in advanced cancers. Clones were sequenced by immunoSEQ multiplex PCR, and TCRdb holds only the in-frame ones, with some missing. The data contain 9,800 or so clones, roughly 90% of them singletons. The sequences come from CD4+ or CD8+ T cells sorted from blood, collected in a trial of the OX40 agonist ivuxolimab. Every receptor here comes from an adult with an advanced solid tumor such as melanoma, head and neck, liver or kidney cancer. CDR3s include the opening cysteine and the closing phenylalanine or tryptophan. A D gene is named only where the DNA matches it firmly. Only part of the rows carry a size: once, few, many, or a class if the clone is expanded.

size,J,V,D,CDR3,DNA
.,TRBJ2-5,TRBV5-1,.,CASSLGSPGETQYF,TGCGCCAGCAGCTTGGGCAGCCCGGGAGAGACCCAGTACTTC
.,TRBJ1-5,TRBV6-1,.,CASSERTVQPQHF,TGTGCCAGCAGTGAACGGACAGTTCAGCCCCAGCATTTT
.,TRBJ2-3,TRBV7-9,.,CASSLVKGKGTQYF,TGTGCCAGCAGCTTAGTTAAGGGGAAGGGTACGCAGTATTTT
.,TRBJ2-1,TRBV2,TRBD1,CASSDQGADEQFF,TGTGCCAGCAGTGACCAGGGGGCGGATGAGCAGTTCTTC
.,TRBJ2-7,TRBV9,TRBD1,CASSVEISGQGNYEQYF,TGTGCCAGCAGCGTAGAAATTAGCGGACAGGGAAACTACGAGCAGTACTTC
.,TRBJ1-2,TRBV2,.,CASSILQGLSDGYTF,TGTGCCAGCAGTATCCTCCAGGGGCTTTCGGATGGCTACACCTTC
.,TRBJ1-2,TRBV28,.,CASTLRVNYGYTF,TGTGCCAGCACCCTCAGGGTCAACTATGGCTACACCTTC
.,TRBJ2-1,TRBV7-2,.,CASSLWRDYNEQFF,TGTGCCAGCAGCTTATGGCGGGATTACAATGAGCAGTTCTTC
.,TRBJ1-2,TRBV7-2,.,CASSSGRGRDGYTF,TGTGCCAGCAGCTCAGGGAGGGGCCGGGATGGCTACACCTTC
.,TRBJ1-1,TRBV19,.,CATYTRGEGTEAFF,TGTGCCACCTATACCCGGGGTGAAGGCACTGAAGCTTTCTTT
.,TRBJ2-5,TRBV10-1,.,CASSPPGGKTQYF,TGCGCCAGCAGTCCTCCTGGAGGCAAGACCCAGTACTTC
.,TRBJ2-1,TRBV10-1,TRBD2,CASSEIPLAGGRDEQFF,TGCGCCAGCAGTGAGATTCCTTTAGCGGGAGGGAGGGATGAGCAGTTCTTC
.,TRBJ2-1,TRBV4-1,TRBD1,CASSLGDRYNEQFF,TGCGCCAGCAGCCTCGGGGACAGATACAATGAGCAGTTCTTC
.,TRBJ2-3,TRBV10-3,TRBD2,CAITSGSSTDTQYF,TGTGCCATTACTAGCGGCTCTAGCACAGATACGCAGTATTTT
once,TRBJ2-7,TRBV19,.,CASSPDRGFPIGEQYF,TGTGCCAGTAGTCCCGACAGAGGGTTTCCCATCGGCGAGCAGTACTTC
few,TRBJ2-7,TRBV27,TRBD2,CASSLLATSGSYEQYF,TGTGCCAGCAGTTTACTCGCGACTAGCGGCTCCTACGAGCAGTACTTC
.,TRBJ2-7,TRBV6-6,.,CASRVRYSSYEQYF,TGTGCCAGCAGGGTCCGGTATAGCTCCTACGAGCAGTACTTC
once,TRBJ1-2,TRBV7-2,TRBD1,CASSYGQGYGYTF,TGTGCCAGCAGCTACGGACAGGGCTATGGCTACACCTTC
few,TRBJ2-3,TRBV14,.,CASSQLGTQYF,TGTGCCAGCAGCCAGCTGGGTACGCAGTATTTT
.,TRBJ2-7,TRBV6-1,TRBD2,CASQTSGSDEQYF,TGTGCCAGCCAGACTAGCGGGAGTGACGAGCAGTACTTC
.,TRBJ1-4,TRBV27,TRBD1,CASSRTGGGEKLFF,TGTGCCAGCAGTAGGACAGGGGGCGGTGAAAAACTGTTTTTT
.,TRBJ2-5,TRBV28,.,CASSLMELRETQYF,TGTGCCAGCAGTTTAATGGAGCTACGGGAGACCCAGTACTTC
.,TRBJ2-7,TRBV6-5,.,CASRIDRSPSYEQYF,TGTGCCAGCAGGATAGACAGGTCCCCCTCCTACGAGCAGTACTTC
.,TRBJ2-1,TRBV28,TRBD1,CASSLKPGQVDYNEQFF,TGTGCCAGCAGTTTGAAACCGGGACAGGTTGACTACAATGAGCAGTTCTTC
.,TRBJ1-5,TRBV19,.,CASSIGPGWGNQPQHF,TGTGCCAGTAGTATAGGACCGGGTTGGGGCAATCAGCCCCAGCATTTT
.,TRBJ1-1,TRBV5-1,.,CASSLAGPNTEAFF,TGCGCCAGCAGCTTGGCTGGACCCAACACTGAAGCTTTCTTT
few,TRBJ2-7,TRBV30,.,CAWSDGPKPYEQYF,TGTGCCTGGAGTGACGGGCCTAAGCCCTACGAGCAGTACTTC
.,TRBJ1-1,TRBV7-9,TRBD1,CASSFFTGGAGAFF,TGTGCCAGCAGCTTCTTTACAGGGGGCGCCGGGGCTTTCTTT
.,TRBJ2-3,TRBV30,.,CAWSTPPKDTQYF,TGTGCCTGGAGTACCCCACCAAAGGATACGCAGTATTTT
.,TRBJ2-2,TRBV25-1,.,CASSPIRHTWGTGELFF,TGTGCCAGCTCGCCGATAAGACATACCTGGGGAACCGGGGAGCTGTTTTTT
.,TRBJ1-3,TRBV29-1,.,CSAEGGARNTIYF,TGCAGCGCCGAGGGGGGGGCCAGAAACACCATATATTTT
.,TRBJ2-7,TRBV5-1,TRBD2,CASSLGPGGSAYEQYF,TGCGCCAGCAGCTTGGGCCCCGGGGGGTCTGCCTACGAGCAGTACTTC
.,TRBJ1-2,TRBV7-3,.,CASSLSEPAAGALF,TGTGCCAGCAGCTTATCGGAACCGGCCGCGGGTGCATTATTC
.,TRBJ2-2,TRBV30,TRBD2,CAWSRSGRVNTGELFF,TGTGCCTGGAGTCGAAGCGGGAGAGTGAACACCGGGGAGCTGTTTTTT
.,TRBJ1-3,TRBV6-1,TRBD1,CASRGLDRGRNTIYF,TGTGCCAGCAGGGGGCTAGACAGGGGTCGAAACACCATATATTTT
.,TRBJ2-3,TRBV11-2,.,CASSLTGDVGTDTQYF,TGTGCCAGCAGCTTGACGGGAGATGTTGGGACAGATACGCAGTATTTT
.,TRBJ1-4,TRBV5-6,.,CASSTLVGASEKLFF,TGTGCCAGCTCCACTTTGGTAGGGGCGAGTGAAAAACTGTTTTTT
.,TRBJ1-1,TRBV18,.,CASSPDGFREAFF,TGTGCCAGCTCGCCCGATGGGTTCCGTGAAGCTTTCTTT
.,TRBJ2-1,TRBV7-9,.,CASSSSPGSSRTRVIF,TGTGCCAGCAGCTCAAGTCCAGGGTCTTCCAGGACCCGGGTGATCTTC
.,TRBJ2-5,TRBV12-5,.,CASGLGGGTQYF,TGTGCTAGTGGTTTGGGGGGAGGGACCCAGTACTTC
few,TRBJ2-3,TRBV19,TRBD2,CASSGGASGSPSTDTQYF,TGTGCCAGTAGTGGGGGGGCTAGCGGGAGCCCAAGCACAGATACGCAGTATTTT
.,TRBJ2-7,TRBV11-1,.,CASSLDVGVRGEQYF,TGTGCCAGCAGCTTAGATGTTGGTGTAAGGGGCGAGCAGTACTTC
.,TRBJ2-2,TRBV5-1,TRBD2,CASSLGTSGDTGELFF,TGCGCCAGCAGCTTGGGGACTAGCGGGGACACCGGGGAGCTGTTTTTT
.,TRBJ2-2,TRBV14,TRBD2,CASSTRLAEELFF,TGTGCCAGCAGCACGCGACTAGCCGAGGAGCTGTTTTTT
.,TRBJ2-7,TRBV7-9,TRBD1,CASSITGGSYEQYF,TGTGCCAGCAGCATTACAGGGGGCAGCTACGAGCAGTACTTC
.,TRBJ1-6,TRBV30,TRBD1,CAWSGDRNSPLHF,TGTGCCTGGAGCGGGGACAGGAATTCACCCCTCCACTTT
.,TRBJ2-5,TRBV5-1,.,CASSLGGGQETQYF,TGCGCCAGCAGCTTAGGTGGGGGGCAAGAGACCCAGTACTTC
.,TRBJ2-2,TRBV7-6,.,CASSLRGGELFF,TGTGCCAGCAGCTTACGTGGCGGGGAGCTGTTTTTT
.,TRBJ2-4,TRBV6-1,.,CASLAFEGGKNIQYF,TGTGCCAGCCTTGCCTTTGAGGGCGGAAAAAACATTCAGTACTTC
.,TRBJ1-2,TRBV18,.,CASSLDRLNYGYTF,TGTGCCAGCTCCCTGGACCGACTTAACTATGGCTACACCTTC
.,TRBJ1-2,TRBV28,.,CASSFVRGNYGYTF,TGTGCCAGCAGTTTTGTAAGGGGGAACTATGGCTACACCTTC
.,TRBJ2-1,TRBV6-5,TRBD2,CASSPSGRGENEQFF,TGTGCCAGCAGTCCAAGCGGGAGGGGGGAAAATGAGCAGTTCTTC
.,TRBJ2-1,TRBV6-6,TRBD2,CASRLGLANYNEQFF,TGTGCCAGCAGATTGGGACTAGCGAACTACAATGAGCAGTTCTTC
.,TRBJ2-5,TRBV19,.,CASSTSYHRETQYF,TGTGCCAGTAGTACCTCGTACCACAGAGAGACCCAGTACTTC